Below, one T cell receptor (beta chain) is given with its context. The antigen is undetermined. This sample is part of a study of regulatory T cells in long-lasting Graves disease. Study at large: Persistent Graves' disease denoted over 5 years of antithyroid drugs plus positive TSH receptor antibodies.

Time point denoted: persistent/refractory GD, antithyroid drugs over 5 years with positive TRAb. PBMCs provided the RNA from which the TCR library was made. American Thyroid Association guidelines defined Graves' disease diagnosis. In building TCR beta libraries, iRepertoire HTBI primers were used together with Arm-PCR of CDR3 regions. Original processing methods: The identification of 55 to 70 TRBV and around 15 TRBJ segments was made across samples. TCRdb re-called the multiplex PCR reads with MiXCR, one entry per CDR3 protein. In this record, the V and J calls reflect TCRdb's handling and not the investigators' own analysis. In the table there are 700,000 or so distinct CDR3 sequences, roughly 30% of which are singletons. V shed 4 bases and J shed 2 bases, with 14 bases lying between them. The CDR3 consists of 15 residues. Germline lookup yields CDR1 LNHDA and CDR2 SQIVND (reference sequence). Notes on the study in general: Not thyroid tissue but only peripheral blood was studied.

The receptor was isolated from a female donor with Graves disease. The chain carries TRBV19 and TRBJ1-1; possibly TRBD1 for D (5 bases). The source was peripheral blood mononuclear cells (PBMCs), collected when the disease was refractory, from a patient treated with antithyroid drugs. The CDR3 bases are TGTGCCAGTAGTACCGATGGGGGATCTAACACTGAAGCTTTCTTT. Translating gives CASSTDGGSNTEAFF.